The sequence of this TCR beta chain was determined in a study of blood T cell repertoires in COVID-19. As for the study in general: T cells, B-cell-depleted T cells, or PBMCs provided the cDNA or gDNA that served as material.

Losses at the gene ends were 4 bases for V and 9 bases for J; bases not matched to a gene: 6. This CDR3 has 13 residues. The germline CDR1 and CDR2 sequences are SGHDT and YYEEEE. Source study methods: Amplification from reference gene primers served as the basis for estimated nucleated cell counts. Profiling relied on immunoSEQ multiplex PCR, and the TCRdb table lists in-frame clones only, not all of them. The DNA was the basis for D and trimming; V, J and clone size are from that table. This table has roughly 290,000 clones, around 86% appearing once. Sequencing was carried out using peripheral blood. The chain is built from TRBV5-6 and TRBJ2-1; 8 bases match TRBD1. The TCR originated in a woman aged 25-40 years who had recovered from COVID-19. The CDR3 DNA follows: TGTGCCAGCAGCCGACAGGGGTTCGGTGAGCAGTTCTTC. Its translation: CASSRQGFGEQFF.